This T cell receptor beta chain was identified in a study of T cell repertoires in cytomegalovirus infection. Study as a whole: Recently identified HLA-C-restricted and well-studied HLA-B-restricted CMV epitopes were used. Public TCR beta signatures were indicative of both CMV infection and a matching HLA type.

General study results and limits: CMV-specific TCR beta clonotypes restricted by HLA-C dominated the ex vivo response. Carriers of CMV plus the relevant HLA were identified by cumulative public TCR beta family frequency.

MiXCR, applied by TCRdb to the reads, yields one record per CDR3 protein. The top ten hold roughly 58% of the sample, which has approximately 120,000 distinct CDR3 sequences, 30% to 40% seen once. Concerning this clonotype: Its antigen remains unidentified.

The source was CD8+ T cells from cultured PBMCs, collected from culture after CMV antigen stimulation. This TCR was sampled from a human donor in good health (CMV status not recorded). Some clones in this sample may be carry-over from other donors' samples.

The CDR3 sequence: CASSLVGGTDEQYF. CDR3 DNA sequence: TGTGCCAGCAGCTTAGTCGGGGGGACCGACGAGCAGTACTTC. The V and J genes are TRBV11-3 and TRBJ2-7, with 7 bases that match TRBD2. V was pared by 1 base and J by 5 bases, with 5 bases of the junction left unmatched. Germline assignment: CDR1 SGHNT and CDR2 YENEEA. The CDR3 runs to 14 residues.